These T cell receptor beta chains were read from a single sample in a study of cytomegalovirus exposure and HLA in healthy donors. Method: immunoSEQ multiplex PCR; TCRdb's copy keeps in-frame clones and lacks some. The sample shows some 180,000 clones, around 90% of them seen only once. Specimen: PBMCs. These receptors came from a boy aged 2 to 10 in good health and CMV-seronegative. Both conserved end residues are part of each CDR3. D genes are given only for firm matches. The size of a clone is reported for some rows only, either as once, few or many, or as a class for expanded clones.

CDR3 DNA: TGCGCCAGCAGCCCCCTGACAGGGTTTGACGGCAATCAGCCCCAGCATTTT
CDR3 protein: CASSPLTGFDGNQPQHF
D gene: TRBD1
V gene: TRBV5-1
J gene: TRBJ1-5
clone size: .

CDR3 DNA: TGTGCCAGCAGCGTGGTAGGGGTGATGAACACTGAAGCTTTCTTT
CDR3 protein: CASSVVGVMNTEAFF
D gene: .
V gene: TRBV7-8
J gene: TRBJ1-1
clone size: few

CDR3 DNA: TGTGCCAGTAGTACTACAGGGTTTAGGGAGCAGTACTTC
CDR3 protein: CASSTTGFREQYF
D gene: .
V gene: TRBV19
J gene: TRBJ2-7
clone size: .

CDR3 DNA: TGTGCCAGCCGACGAGGGGGATATACCTCCTACAATGAGCAGTTCTTC
CDR3 protein: CASRRGGYTSYNEQFF
D gene: .
V gene: TRBV11-1
J gene: TRBJ2-1
clone size: .

CDR3 DNA: TGTGCCAGCAGTCCGGACAGGGGCTACGAGCAGTACTTC
CDR3 protein: CASSPDRGYEQYF
D gene: TRBD1
V gene: TRBV27
J gene: TRBJ2-7
clone size: .

CDR3 DNA: TGTGCCTTCTCCCGGGACAGGGGGCCGAACACTGAAGCTTTCTTT
CDR3 protein: CAFSRDRGPNTEAFF
D gene: TRBD1
V gene: TRBV30
J gene: TRBJ1-1
clone size: .

CDR3 DNA: TGTGCCAGCAGTTTTAGCGCCGGGGGGGATGGCTACACCTTC
CDR3 protein: CASSFSAGGDGYTF
D gene: .
V gene: TRBV27
J gene: TRBJ1-2
clone size: .

CDR3 DNA: TGCGCCAGCAGCGTGGACCCCCGAGGGAATGAAAAACTGTTTTTT
CDR3 protein: CASSVDPRGNEKLFF
D gene: .
V gene: TRBV5-1
J gene: TRBJ1-4
clone size: .

CDR3 DNA: TGTGCCAGCAGTGAAGCTGGGGGGTGGGGCAATCAGCCCCAGCATTTT
CDR3 protein: CASSEAGGWGNQPQHF
D gene: .
V gene: TRBV2
J gene: TRBJ1-5
clone size: .

CDR3 DNA: TGTGCCAGCGGCCGATATAGTGGACAGGGGGCGTCTGGGGCCAACGTCCTGACTTTC
CDR3 protein: CASGRYSGQGASGANVLTF
D gene: TRBD1
V gene: TRBV28
J gene: TRBJ2-6
clone size: .

CDR3 DNA: TGCGCCAGCAGCTTGGAAGGGACTAGTTCAGAAGAGACCCAGTACTTC
CDR3 protein: CASSLEGTSSEETQYF
D gene: TRBD2
V gene: TRBV5-1
J gene: TRBJ2-5
clone size: .

CDR3 DNA: TGCGCCAGCAGCTTGTCAGGTTCCACCTCTGGAAACACCATATATTTT
CDR3 protein: CASSLSGSTSGNTIYF
D gene: .
V gene: TRBV5-1
J gene: TRBJ1-3
clone size: few

CDR3 DNA: TGTGCCAGCAGCCAAGATGGGGGGACGGAGCAGTACTTC
CDR3 protein: CASSQDGGTEQYF
D gene: .
V gene: TRBV4-2
J gene: TRBJ2-7
clone size: few

CDR3 DNA: TGTGCCAGCAGCTTAGAAAGCGGGGGTGCAGAGACCCAGTACTTC
CDR3 protein: CASSLESGGAETQYF
D gene: TRBD2
V gene: TRBV11-2
J gene: TRBJ2-5
clone size: once

CDR3 DNA: TGTGCCAGCTCACCTAAGGGACTAGCGGGAGCCTACGAGCAGTACTTC
CDR3 protein: CASSPKGLAGAYEQYF
D gene: TRBD2
V gene: TRBV18
J gene: TRBJ2-7
clone size: .

CDR3 DNA: TGTGCCAGCAGTTTGACTAGCGGGGGGGCCGCCACAGATACGCAGTATTTT
CDR3 protein: CASSLTSGGAATDTQYF
D gene: TRBD2
V gene: TRBV9
J gene: TRBJ2-3
clone size: .

CDR3 DNA: TGTGCCAGCTCACCAGGGGGGGGCGTCACTGAAGCTTTCTTT
CDR3 protein: CASSPGGGVTEAFF
D gene: .
V gene: TRBV18
J gene: TRBJ1-1
clone size: once

CDR3 DNA: TGTGCCAGGAGACCGACAGGTACCGGGGAGCTGTTTTTT
CDR3 protein: CARRPTGTGELFF
D gene: .
V gene: TRBV7-9
J gene: TRBJ2-2
clone size: .

CDR3 DNA: TGTGCCAGTAGTATTGGACAGGGTGGATATAATTCACCCCTCCACTTT
CDR3 protein: CASSIGQGGYNSPLHF
D gene: TRBD1
V gene: TRBV19
J gene: TRBJ1-6
clone size: .

CDR3 DNA: TGTGCCAGCGGTGAAACCAGGGGGTTGGGGACTGAAGCTTTCTTT
CDR3 protein: CASGETRGLGTEAFF
D gene: TRBD1
V gene: TRBV28
J gene: TRBJ1-1
clone size: .

CDR3 DNA: TGTGCCAGTAGTATAGAAGGGACATCGAACACTGAAGCTTTCTTT
CDR3 protein: CASSIEGTSNTEAFF
D gene: .
V gene: TRBV19
J gene: TRBJ1-1
clone size: .

CDR3 DNA: TGTGCCAGCAGCTCGGGACATTTGAACACTGAAGCTTTCTTT
CDR3 protein: CASSSGHLNTEAFF
D gene: .
V gene: TRBV5-4
J gene: TRBJ1-1
clone size: once

CDR3 DNA: TGTGCCAGCAGTCGCACCGGGGTTTTCAATCAGCCCCAGCATTTT
CDR3 protein: CASSRTGVFNQPQHF
D gene: .
V gene: TRBV6-5
J gene: TRBJ1-5
clone size: .

CDR3 DNA: TGTGCCAGTAGTACACAAGTCCTCGGGAACAATGAGCAGTTCTTC
CDR3 protein: CASSTQVLGNNEQFF
D gene: .
V gene: TRBV19
J gene: TRBJ2-1
clone size: .

CDR3 DNA: TGTGCCAGCAGCCTTCAAGGGGCTAATGAAAAACTGTTTTTT
CDR3 protein: CASSLQGANEKLFF
D gene: .
V gene: TRBV13
J gene: TRBJ1-4
clone size: .

CDR3 DNA: TGTGCCAGCAGCACAAAATGGGGCGGGGGGATCGATGAGCAGTTCTTC
CDR3 protein: CASSTKWGGGIDEQFF
D gene: TRBD2
V gene: TRBV9
J gene: TRBJ2-1
clone size: .

CDR3 DNA: TGTGCCAGCAGCGCGACAGGGTCGAACACTGAAGCTTTCTTT
CDR3 protein: CASSATGSNTEAFF
D gene: TRBD1
V gene: TRBV9
J gene: TRBJ1-1
clone size: .

CDR3 DNA: TGTGCCAGCAGCTTAGGACCACTAGGCGCCAAAAACATTCAGTACTTC
CDR3 protein: CASSLGPLGAKNIQYF
D gene: .
V gene: TRBV11-3
J gene: TRBJ2-4
clone size: .

CDR3 DNA: TGTGCCAGCTCACCACCGTCTGGGGGCTACTGGGAGCAGTACTTC
CDR3 protein: CASSPPSGGYWEQYF
D gene: .
V gene: TRBV18
J gene: TRBJ2-7
clone size: few

CDR3 DNA: TGTGCCAGCAGGTCGAGCGGTAAGGGTCAGAGCTACGAGCAGTACTTC
CDR3 protein: CASRSSGKGQSYEQYF
D gene: .
V gene: TRBV6-6
J gene: TRBJ2-7
clone size: .

CDR3 DNA: TGTGCCAGCACCACCCCCCAGAGGGAGACCCAGTACTTC
CDR3 protein: CASTTPQRETQYF
D gene: .
V gene: TRBV7-9
J gene: TRBJ2-5
clone size: .

CDR3 DNA: TGTGCCAGCAGCTCCGTTAGTGGGGGCGGGCAGTTCTTC
CDR3 protein: CASSSVSGGGQFF
D gene: .
V gene: TRBV7-2
J gene: TRBJ2-1
clone size: .

CDR3 DNA: TGTGCCAGCAGCCCTAGCGGGGGCGCCACCTACGAGCAGTACTTC
CDR3 protein: CASSPSGGATYEQYF
D gene: TRBD2
V gene: TRBV9
J gene: TRBJ2-7
clone size: .

CDR3 DNA: TGTGCCTGCGGGGTGCCAAGGAGGGGAAACACCATATATTTT
CDR3 protein: CACGVPRRGNTIYF
D gene: .
V gene: TRBV6-5
J gene: TRBJ1-3
clone size: .

CDR3 DNA: TGCGCCAGCAGCCAGGACGGGGAGGATCATCAGCCCCAGCATTTT
CDR3 protein: CASSQDGEDHQPQHF
D gene: .
V gene: TRBV5-1
J gene: TRBJ1-5
clone size: .

CDR3 DNA: TGCAGCGCTCAGGGAGGGTTAAATGAAAAACTGTTTTTT
CDR3 protein: CSAQGGLNEKLFF
D gene: .
V gene: TRBV29-1
J gene: TRBJ1-4
clone size: .

CDR3 DNA: TGTGCTAGTGGTTTGGGGCTAGCGAACTATCACAATGAGCAGTTCTTC
CDR3 protein: CASGLGLANYHNEQFF
D gene: .
V gene: TRBV12-5
J gene: TRBJ2-1
clone size: few

CDR3 DNA: TGTGCCAGCAGCAGGACAGACTATCAAGAGACCCAGTACTTC
CDR3 protein: CASSRTDYQETQYF
D gene: .
V gene: TRBV7-9
J gene: TRBJ2-5
clone size: .

CDR3 DNA: TGTGCCAGCAGTGAAACCCTAATCACCGAGGAGCTGTTTTTT
CDR3 protein: CASSETLITEELFF
D gene: .
V gene: TRBV6-1
J gene: TRBJ2-2
clone size: .

CDR3 DNA: TGTGCCAGCAAGTCGGCTACCAGGTACAATGAGCAGTTCTTC
CDR3 protein: CASKSATRYNEQFF
D gene: .
V gene: TRBV6-6
J gene: TRBJ2-1
clone size: .

CDR3 DNA: TGTGCCAGCAGTGGGGCTAGCGGGGGACCCGGATCTAGCACAGATACGCAGTATTTT
CDR3 protein: CASSGASGGPGSSTDTQYF
D gene: TRBD2
V gene: TRBV2
J gene: TRBJ2-3
clone size: once

CDR3 DNA: TGTGCCAGCAGCTTAGTTTCCGGGATCGACTACGAGCAGTACTTC
CDR3 protein: CASSLVSGIDYEQYF
D gene: .
V gene: TRBV7-6
J gene: TRBJ2-7
clone size: .

CDR3 DNA: TGTGCCAGCAGCTTGGGGATACTAGCGGACACCGGGGAGCTGTTTTTT
CDR3 protein: CASSLGILADTGELFF
D gene: TRBD2
V gene: TRBV7-8
J gene: TRBJ2-2
clone size: .

CDR3 DNA: TGTGCCAGTAGTATAGCAAACAGCGGGTCATACGAGCAGTACTTC
CDR3 protein: CASSIANSGSYEQYF
D gene: .
V gene: TRBV19
J gene: TRBJ2-7
clone size: .

CDR3 DNA: TGTGCCAGCAGCTCCCCGCGGGGGCCGAGAGACACAAATGAGCAGTTCTTC
CDR3 protein: CASSSPRGPRDTNEQFF
D gene: .
V gene: TRBV7-3
J gene: TRBJ2-1
clone size: .

CDR3 DNA: TGTGCCACCAGCAGAGTTCTGCGGGGGACTGGGGCCAACGTCCTGACTTTC
CDR3 protein: CATSRVLRGTGANVLTF
D gene: TRBD2
V gene: TRBV15
J gene: TRBJ2-6
clone size: .

CDR3 DNA: TGTGCCAGCAGCTTAGTGCCCGGGGGAGCCTACGAGCAGTACTTC
CDR3 protein: CASSLVPGGAYEQYF
D gene: .
V gene: TRBV11-2
J gene: TRBJ2-7
clone size: .

CDR3 DNA: TGTGCCAGCAGCGACCAACTAGCGGGGGGTATAAATGAGCAGTTCTTC
CDR3 protein: CASSDQLAGGINEQFF
D gene: TRBD2
V gene: TRBV7-8
J gene: TRBJ2-1
clone size: .

CDR3 DNA: TGTGCCAGCAGCTTTTTATTAGTTCCCTACGAGCAGTACTTC
CDR3 protein: CASSFLLVPYEQYF
D gene: .
V gene: TRBV11-2
J gene: TRBJ2-7
clone size: .

CDR3 DNA: TGTGCCAGCGGTACGACTAGCGGGGGCACCGGGGAGCTGTTTTTT
CDR3 protein: CASGTTSGGTGELFF
D gene: TRBD2
V gene: TRBV28
J gene: TRBJ2-2
clone size: .

CDR3 DNA: TGCGCCAGCAGCCAAGATCGCGGGGATTCCTACGAGCAGTACTTC
CDR3 protein: CASSQDRGDSYEQYF
D gene: .
V gene: TRBV4-1
J gene: TRBJ2-7
clone size: .

CDR3 DNA: TGTGCCAGTAGGCCTACAGGGGGGTTTGGACAGCCCCAGCATTTT
CDR3 protein: CASRPTGGFGQPQHF
D gene: TRBD1
V gene: TRBV19
J gene: TRBJ1-5
clone size: .

CDR3 DNA: TGTGCCAGCTCACCCCGGACTAGCGGGGGCCCGTACCAAGAGACCCAGTACTTC
CDR3 protein: CASSPRTSGGPYQETQYF
D gene: TRBD2
V gene: TRBV18
J gene: TRBJ2-5
clone size: .

CDR3 DNA: TGCAGTGCTAGACGTCGCGATGAGCAGTTCTTC
CDR3 protein: CSARRRDEQFF
D gene: .
V gene: TRBV20-1
J gene: TRBJ2-1
clone size: .

CDR3 DNA: TGTGCCAGCAGTTCCGGAACAGGGGGCAGAAACACCATATATTTT
CDR3 protein: CASSSGTGGRNTIYF
D gene: TRBD1
V gene: TRBV27
J gene: TRBJ1-3
clone size: .